The 5 T cell receptor beta chains in this list originate from one sample, sequenced in a study of cytomegalovirus exposure and HLA in healthy donors. The PCR made use of 60 Vbeta and 13 Jbeta primers. The method was immunoSEQ multiplex PCR; TCRdb's version includes in-frame clones alone and lacks a portion of them. In the table there are around 100,000 clones, under 80% of which are singletons. What was sequenced was PBMCs. Receptors originate from a man aged 40-55 years in good health and CMV-seronegative.

This chain joins TRBV27 and TRBJ2-3; D is unclear. CDR1 and CDR2 (germline): MNHEY, SMNVEV (reference sequence). The CDR3 extends over 17 amino acids. Trimming stripped 5 bases from V and 4 bases from J, with 22 bases between. The CDR3 coding sequence is TGTGCCAGCAGTCCCCTCCTCTCCGGCAAACGGGCAGATACGCAGTATTTT. As protein: CASSPLLSGKRADTQYF.

The gene calls are TRBV19 and TRBJ1-4; no definite D call. Trimming cost V 5 bases and J 6 bases, with 10 bases left between them. Per germline, CDR1 LNHDA and CDR2 SQIVND (reference sequence). The CDR3 has 13 residues. The DNA for the CDR3 is TGTGCCAGTAGTCGTAGGCGGGATGAAAAACTGTTTTTT. Protein sequence: CASSRRRDEKLFF.

V and J are TRBV7-9 and TRBJ2-3; TRBD2 matches 10 bases. The CDR3 sequence is 17 residues long. V lost 2 bases, J lost 3 bases, and 8 bases stayed unmatched. Germline lookup yields CDR1 SEHNR and CDR2 FQNEAQ (reference sequence). CDR3 nucleotides: TGTGCCAGCAGCTTAAGACTAGCGGGCGTACAGACAGATACGCAGTATTTT. Its protein product is CASSLRLAGVQTDTQYF.

The chain uses TRBV5-3 and TRBJ2-7, with D maybe TRBD1 (6 bases). TRBV5-3 falls under the ORF class, with uncertain function. CDR3 length: 15 amino acids. V was pared by 4 bases and J by 1 base, with 15 bases between. DNA for the CDR3: TGTGCCAGAAGCCTAGGACAGCCCGATTCCTACGAGCAGTACTTC. Translated: CARSLGQPDSYEQYF.

This chain joins TRBV2 and TRBJ1-4; 9 nucleotides match TRBD1. The CDR3 runs 15 residues. Germline CDR1 reads SNHLY; CDR2 reads FYNNEI. The junction had 9 bases not matched to a gene; V was cut back by 7 bases and J by 6 bases. Written as DNA, the CDR3 is TGTGCCAGCACCACCGGGACAGGGAACTATGAAAAACTGTTTTTT. Translation gives CASTTGTGNYEKLFF.